The 7 T cell receptor beta chains below were found in one sample sequenced in a study of T cell responses to AZD1222 COVID-19 vaccine. Repertoires were generated with immunoSEQ multiplex PCR, while TCRdb's copy carries only in-frame clones and drops some. The repertoire has about 110,000 clones, about nine tenths of them found once; the top ten carry around 4.5%. The sample consisted of peripheral blood, taken on day 0 of AZD1222 vaccination. Source of these receptors: an adult in good health.

The chain uses TRBV19 and TRBJ1-1, with unresolved D. V lost 5 bases and J lost 0, with 10 bases in between. The CDR3 runs to 14 residues. The germline gives CDR1 LNHDA, CDR2 SQIVND (reference sequence). CDR3 nucleotide sequence: TGTGCCAGTAGTCTAAGAAGTATGAACACTGAAGCTTTCTTT. It yields the protein CASSLRSMNTEAFF. Full variable domain (outside the CDR3, taken from reference TRBV19 and TRBJ1-1): DGGITQSPKYLFRKEGQNVTLSCEQNLNHDAMYWYRQDPGQGLRLIYYSQIVNDFQKGDIAEGYSVSREKKESFPLTVTSAQKNPTAFYLCASSLRSMNTEAFFGQGTRLTVV.

The sample holds one count of this clone. The chain couples TRBV5-1 to TRBJ2-2; 15 bases match TRBD2. V gave up 4 bases and J gave up 7 bases; unmatched junction bases: 5. Germline V gene lookup returns CDR1 SGHRS and CDR2 YFSETQ. The length of the CDR3 is 16 residues. The CDR3: CASSLGLAGGVGELFF. CDR3 DNA: TGCGCCAGCAGCCTGGGACTAGCGGGGGGAGTCGGGGAGCTGTTTTTT. Supplemented by reference TRBV5-1 and TRBJ2-2, the full variable domain reads KAGVTQTPRYLIKTRGQQVTLSCSPISGHRSVSWYQQTPGQGLQFLFEYFSETQRNKGNFPGRFSGRQFSNSRSEMNVSTLELGDSALYLCASSLGLAGGVGELFFGEGSRLTVL.

The rearrangement joins TRBV19 to TRBJ1-2; 12 positions agree with TRBD1. The V and J ends lost 9 bases and 8 bases, in that order; junction bases with no gene match: 10. CDR3 size: 14 residues. Germline CDR1 is LNHDA and CDR2 is SQIVND (reference sequence). As DNA, the CDR3 is TGTGCCAGCGATCCGGGACAGGGGGCTGGCGGCTACACCTTC. It is translated as CASDPGQGAGGYTF.

The chain links TRBV4-1 to TRBJ1-1; 10 bases map to TRBD1. V was clipped by 4 bases and J by 4 bases; unmatched bases: 6. The CDR3 is made up of 15 amino acids. CDR1 is MGHRA and CDR2 is YSYEKL in the germline V gene. The CDR3 bases are TGCGCCAGCAGCCCGGGAGGACAGGGGGTCACTGAAGCTTTCTTT. Protein sequence: CASSPGGQGVTEAFF.

The CDR3 DNA reads TGTGCCAGCAGTGCGGAAGATTCACCCCTCCACTTT. It codes for CASSAEDSPLHF. The chain recombines TRBV28 with TRBJ1-6; no clear D. Germline values: CDR1 MDHEN, CDR2 SYDVKM. Trimming took 5 bases from V and 8 from J, leaving 7 bases between them. The CDR3 length is 12 residues.

The rearrangement uses TRBV7-9 and TRBJ2-3, with D possibly TRBD2 on 6 matching bases. V was pared by 2 bases and J by 1 base, with 10 bases between. This CDR3 has 15 residues. Germline CDR1 reads SEHNR; CDR2 reads FQNEAQ (reference sequence). The CDR3 region has the DNA TGTGCCAGCAGCTTACGAGGCGGGGGCACAGATACGCAGTATTTT. Protein product: CASSLRGGGTDTQYF. Drawing the rest from reference TRBV7-9 and TRBJ2-3, the complete variable domain is DTGVSQNPRHKITKRGQNVTFRCDPISEHNRLYWYRQTLGQGPEFLTYFQNEAQLEKSRLLSDRFSAERPKGSFSTLEIQRTEQGDSAMYLCASSLRGGGTDTQYFGPGTRLTVL.

This chain joins TRBV7-2 and TRBJ2-7; D remains unclear. This CDR3 has 12 residues. Germline-derived CDR1 and CDR2 are SGHTA and FQGNSA. Deletions cut 1 base from V and 4 bases from J, with 5 bases between. The CDR3 DNA reads as TGTGCCAGCAGCTTAGACGAGTACGAGCAGTACTTC. Protein product: CASSLDEYEQYF. Variable domain in full (rest from reference TRBV7-2 and TRBJ2-7): GAGVSQSPSNKVTEKGKDVELRCDPISGHTALYWYRQSLGQGLEFLIYFQGNSAPDKSGLPSDRFSAERTGGSVSTLTIQRTQQEDSAVYLCASSLDEYEQYFGPGTRLTVT.